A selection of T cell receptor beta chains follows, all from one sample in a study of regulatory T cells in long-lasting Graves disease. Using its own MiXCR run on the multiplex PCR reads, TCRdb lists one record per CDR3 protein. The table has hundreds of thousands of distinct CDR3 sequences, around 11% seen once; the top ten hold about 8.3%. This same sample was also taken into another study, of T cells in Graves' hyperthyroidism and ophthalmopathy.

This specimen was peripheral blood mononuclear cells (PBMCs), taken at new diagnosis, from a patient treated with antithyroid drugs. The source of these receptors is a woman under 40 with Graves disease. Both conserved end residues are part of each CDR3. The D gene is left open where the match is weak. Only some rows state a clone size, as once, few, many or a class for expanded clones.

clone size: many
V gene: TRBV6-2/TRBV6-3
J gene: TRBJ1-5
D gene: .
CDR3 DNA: TGTGCCAGCAGTTACTCGGGTGCGACGAGCAATCAGCCCCAGCATTTT
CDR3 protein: CASSYSGATSNQPQHF

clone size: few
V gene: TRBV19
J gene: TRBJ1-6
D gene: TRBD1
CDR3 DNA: TGTGCCAGTAGTATTTGGACAGGGCTTAATTCACCCCTCCACTTT
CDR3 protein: CASSIWTGLNSPLHF

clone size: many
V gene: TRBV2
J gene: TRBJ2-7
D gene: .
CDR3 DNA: TGTGCCAGCAGTGTAGGCCAGCTAAGTTACGAGCAGTACTTC
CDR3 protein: CASSVGQLSYEQYF

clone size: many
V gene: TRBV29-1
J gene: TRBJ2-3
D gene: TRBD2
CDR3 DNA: TGCAGCGTTTCAAGCGGGAAGCGGGATACGCAGTATTTT
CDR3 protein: CSVSSGKRDTQYF

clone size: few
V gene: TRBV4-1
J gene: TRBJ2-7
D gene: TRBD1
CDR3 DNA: TGCGCCAGCAGCCAGGCGCCGACAGGGTCCCCCTACGAGCAGTACTTC
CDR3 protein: CASSQAPTGSPYEQYF

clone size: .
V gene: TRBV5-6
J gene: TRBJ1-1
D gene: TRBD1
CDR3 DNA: TGTGCCAGCAGCGCAGGGGGCGAATGGACTGAAGCTTTCTTT
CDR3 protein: CASSAGGEWTEAFF

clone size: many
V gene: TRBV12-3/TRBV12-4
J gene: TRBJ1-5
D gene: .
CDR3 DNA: TGTGCCAGCAGCAAGAGCGGACCGGGGGGGCAGCCCCAGCATTTT
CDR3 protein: CASSKSGPGGQPQHF

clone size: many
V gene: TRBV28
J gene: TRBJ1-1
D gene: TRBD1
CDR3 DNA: TGTACCAGCAGTTCACGACAGGGAAGAAGTAACACTGAAGCTTTCTTT
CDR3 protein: CTSSSRQGRSNTEAFF

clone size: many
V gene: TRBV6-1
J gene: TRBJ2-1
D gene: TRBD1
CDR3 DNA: TGTGCCAGCAGTGACACAGGGGACGCCTACAATGAGCAGTTCTTC
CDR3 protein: CASSDTGDAYNEQFF

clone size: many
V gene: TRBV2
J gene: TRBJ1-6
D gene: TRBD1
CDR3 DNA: TGTGCCAGCAGAGGGACAGGGGTTTCACCCCTCCACTTT
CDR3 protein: CASRGTGVSPLHF

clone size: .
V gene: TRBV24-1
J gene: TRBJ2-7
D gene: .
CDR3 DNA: TGTGCCACCAGTGATTATGGGGGACGCAAAGGGCAGTACTTC
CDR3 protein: CATSDYGGRKGQYF